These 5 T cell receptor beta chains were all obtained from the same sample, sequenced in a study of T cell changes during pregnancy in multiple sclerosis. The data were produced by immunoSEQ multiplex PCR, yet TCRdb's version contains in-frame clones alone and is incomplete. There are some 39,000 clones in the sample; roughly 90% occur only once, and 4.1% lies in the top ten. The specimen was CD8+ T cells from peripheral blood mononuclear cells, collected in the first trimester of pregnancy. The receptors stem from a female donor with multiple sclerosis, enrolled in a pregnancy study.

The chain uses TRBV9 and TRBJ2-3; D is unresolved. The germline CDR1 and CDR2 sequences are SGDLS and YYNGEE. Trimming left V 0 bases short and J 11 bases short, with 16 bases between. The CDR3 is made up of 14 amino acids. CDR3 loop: CASSVDPAPPGQYF. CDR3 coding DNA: TGTGCCAGCAGCGTAGACCCGGCGCCCCCAGGGCAGTATTTT.

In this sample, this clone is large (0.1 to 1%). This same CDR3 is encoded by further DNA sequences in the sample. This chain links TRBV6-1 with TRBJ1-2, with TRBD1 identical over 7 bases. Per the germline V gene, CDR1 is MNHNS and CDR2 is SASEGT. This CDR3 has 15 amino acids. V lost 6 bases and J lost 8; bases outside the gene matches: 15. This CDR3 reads CASRAYRGPKQGYTF. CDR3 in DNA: TGTGCCAGCAGAGCATACAGGGGCCCCAAGCAGGGCTACACCTTC.

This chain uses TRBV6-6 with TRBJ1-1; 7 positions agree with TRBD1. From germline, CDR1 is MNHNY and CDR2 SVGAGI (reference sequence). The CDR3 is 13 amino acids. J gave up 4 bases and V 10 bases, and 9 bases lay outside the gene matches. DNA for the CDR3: TGTGCCACCTCGAGTTCAGGGGGCACTGAAGCTTTCTTT. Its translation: CATSSSGGTEAFF.

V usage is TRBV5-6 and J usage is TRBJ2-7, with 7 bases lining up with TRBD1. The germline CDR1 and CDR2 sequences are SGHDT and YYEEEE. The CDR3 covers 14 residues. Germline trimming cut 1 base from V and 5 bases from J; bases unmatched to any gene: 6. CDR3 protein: CASSLYRGSDEQYF. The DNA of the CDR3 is TGTGCCAGCAGCTTGTACAGGGGTAGCGACGAGCAGTACTTC.

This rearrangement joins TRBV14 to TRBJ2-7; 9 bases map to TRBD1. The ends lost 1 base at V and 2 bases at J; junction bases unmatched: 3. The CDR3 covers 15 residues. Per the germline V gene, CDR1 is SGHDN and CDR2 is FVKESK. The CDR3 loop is CASSQGGQGTYEQYF. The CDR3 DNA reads TGTGCCAGCAGCCAAGGGGGACAGGGAACCTACGAGCAGTACTTC.